The 16 T cell receptor beta chains below all came from one sample that was sequenced in a study of beta chain features in type 1 diabetes. Findings and caveats of the study: In all four CD4+ subsets, TCRB CDR3 length was significantly, moderately reduced in type 1 diabetes.

These receptors' targets are unknown. Expressed TCRB transcripts were sequenced because the entire RNA isolate underwent reverse transcription. Profiling relied on immunoSEQ multiplex PCR, and the TCRdb table lists in-frame clones only, not all of them. The table has approximately 250,000 clones, 16% seen once; the top ten hold approximately 0.086%. Sequencing was carried out using naive CD4+ T cells from blood. The source is a man aged 25-40 years with type 1 diabetes.

V gene TRBV5-1 combines with J gene TRBJ2-7; maybe TRBD2 (5 bases). The CDR3 has 14 amino acids. CDR1 and CDR2 from the germline V gene are SGHRS and YFSETQ. Trimming removed 0 bases from V and 6 bases from J, with 13 bases in between. DNA for the CDR3: TGCGCCAGCAGCTTGGTCGCGGGCCACGTCGAGCAGTACTTC. It translates to CASSLVAGHVEQYF.

This clone was seen only a few times. The rearrangement uses TRBV4-1 and TRBJ2-5, with TRBD1 identical over 8 bases. V gave up 4 bases and J gave up 4 bases; unmatched junction bases: 5. The CDR3 covers 14 residues. Germline CDR1 and CDR2: MGHRA and YSYEKL. In nucleotides, the CDR3 is TGCGCCAGCAGCCCAGCCGGGACAGGAGAGACCCAGTACTTC. It codes for CASSPAGTGETQYF.

The rearrangement links TRBV7-9 to TRBJ2-5; no reliable D call. Trimming stripped 3 bases from V and 0 bases from J, with 8 bases between. The CDR3 sequence is 14 residues long. Germline V gene data show CDR1 as SEHNR and CDR2 as FQNEAQ (reference sequence). The CDR3: CASSFRQHQETQYF. DNA of the CDR3: TGTGCCAGCAGCTTTCGGCAGCACCAAGAGACCCAGTACTTC. The full variable domain, in which reference TRBV7-9 and TRBJ2-5 provide the parts outside the CDR3, is DTGVSQNPRHKITKRGQNVTFRCDPISEHNRLYWYRQTLGQGPEFLTYFQNEAQLEKSRLLSDRFSAERPKGSFSTLEIQRTEQGDSAMYLCASSFRQHQETQYFGPGTRLLVL.

This clone was seen more than once but under ten times. This chain joins TRBV5-1 and TRBJ2-5; 7 nucleotides align to TRBD1. The CDR3 is 16 amino acids. In germline, CDR1 is SGHRS, CDR2 YFSETQ. The V segment lost 3 bases and the J segment 1 base; nucleotides outside the gene matches: 9. Written as DNA, the CDR3 is TGCGCCAGCAGCTACTTGACAGGGAACCCCCAAGAGACCCAGTACTTC. Encoded protein: CASSYLTGNPQETQYF.

The CDR3 DNA follows: TGCGCCAGCAGCTTGGCAAGCTGGGAATCCTACGAGCAGTACTTC. Encoded protein: CASSLASWESYEQYF. The gene calls are TRBV5-1 and TRBJ2-7; no definite D call. Germline CDR1 reads SGHRS; CDR2 reads YFSETQ. CDR3 size: 15 residues. Trimming shortened V by 0 bases and J by 1 base, and 11 bases separated the two germline ends.

This clone showed up just a few times. The rearrangement links TRBV13 to TRBJ1-1, with 9 bases matching TRBD1. J gave up 5 bases and V 1 base, and 5 bases lay outside the gene matches. CDR1 PRHDT and CDR2 FYEKMQ come from the germline V gene (reference sequence). The CDR3 contains 15 residues. CDR3 amino acids: CASSLEDRGGTEAFF. The DNA of the CDR3 is TGTGCCAGCAGCTTAGAGGACAGGGGAGGAACTGAAGCTTTCTTT.

V and J are TRBV28 and TRBJ1-4; D ambiguous. Per the germline V gene, CDR1 is MDHEN and CDR2 is SYDVKM. Trimming pared 3 bases from V and 4 bases from J, leaving 6 bases between. This CDR3 spans 13 amino acids. CDR3 region: CASSFSVNEKLFF. CDR3 sequence (DNA): TGTGCCAGCAGTTTTTCGGTTAATGAAAAACTGTTTTTT.

The table lists this clone with a few counts. V is TRBV7-2 and J is TRBJ2-7; D is undetermined. Trimming pared 5 bases from V and 2 bases from J, leaving 16 bases between. The CDR3 runs to 15 residues. Germline CDR1 SGHTA, CDR2 FQGNSA. CDR3 region: CASSAHFGTTYEQYF. For the CDR3, the DNA is TGTGCCAGCAGCGCCCACTTCGGTACCACCTACGAGCAGTACTTC.

For this clone: Other DNA sequences from this sample encode an identical CDR3 as well. The rearrangement joins TRBV7-2 to TRBJ2-7; D remains ambiguous. The CDR3 is 13 residues long. V was clipped by 5 bases and J by 0 bases, with 8 bases between them. Per germline, CDR1 SGHTA and CDR2 FQGNSA. CDR3 sequence reads: CASSLSSSYEQYF. The CDR3 bases are TGTGCCAGCAGCCTAAGTAGCTCCTACGAGCAGTACTTC.

The chain is built from TRBV29-1 and TRBJ1-3; D might be TRBD1 (6 bases). The CDR3 has 13 amino acids. The germline V and J ends were trimmed by 7 bases and 6 bases, with 16 bases remaining between them. CDR1 and CDR2 from the germline V gene are SQVTM and ANQGSEA. The CDR3 DNA follows: TGCAGCGCCTCAGGGGCGGCTGCAAACACCATATATTTT. It codes for CSASGAAANTIYF.

The chain couples TRBV30 to TRBJ2-5; D gene uncertain. The V gene's germline CDR1 is GTSNPN and CDR2 SVGIG (reference sequence). CDR3 size: 16 residues. Trimming pared 2 bases from V and 3 bases from J, leaving 19 bases between. CDR3 amino acids: CAWSSGTGPVEETQYF. CDR3 nucleotides: TGTGCCTGGAGTAGTGGAACTGGACCTGTGGAAGAGACCCAGTACTTC.

The V and J genes are TRBV7-2 and TRBJ2-7; weak D call: TRBD1 (6 bases). Between the trimmed V and J ends, which lost 4 bases and 0 bases, there was a span of 13 bases. The germline gives CDR1 SGHTA, CDR2 FQGNSA. CDR3 size: 15 residues. CDR3 nucleotides: TGTGCCAGCAGCTCGGCCGGGACACCCTCCTACGAGCAGTACTTC. Its protein product is CASSSAGTPSYEQYF.

This chain links TRBV30 with TRBJ2-1, with D unclear. V was clipped by 7 bases and J by 3 bases, with 16 bases between them. The CDR3 length is 14 residues. Germline V gene lookup returns CDR1 GTSNPN and CDR2 SVGIG (reference sequence). CDR3 sequence reads: CASPVRTGYNEQFF. DNA for the CDR3: TGTGCCTCCCCGGTCCGGACGGGCTACAATGAGCAGTTCTTC.

As regards this clone: Other DNA sequences from this sample encode an identical CDR3 as well. J is TRBJ2-4 and V is TRBV29-1; D not resolved. The CDR3 has 13 residues. Germline V CDR1 and CDR2: SQVTM, ANQGSEA. V was trimmed by 4 bases and J by 1 base, leaving 8 bases between them. The CDR3 nucleotides are TGCAGCGTTGGCGGTCTGGCCAAAAACATTCAGTACTTC. It yields the protein CSVGGLAKNIQYF.

This clone was seen more than once but under ten times. V is TRBV30 and J is TRBJ2-1; weak D call: TRBD2 (5 bases). The V end lost 3 bases, the J end lost 1 base, and 16 bases lay between the germline ends. The length of the CDR3 is 16 residues. The germline CDR1 and CDR2 sequences are GTSNPN and SVGIG (reference sequence). The CDR3: CAWSAVRGSSYNEQFF. The CDR3 bases are TGTGCCTGGAGCGCTGTGCGAGGGAGTTCCTACAATGAGCAGTTCTTC.

The gene calls are TRBV29-1 and TRBJ1-1; the D is unclear. Trimming took off 4 bases at V and 4 bases at J, with 13 bases between the two ends. CDR3 length: 13 residues. In germline, CDR1 is SQVTM, CDR2 ANQGSEA. CDR3 protein: CSVVRQVSTEAFF. The CDR3 DNA reads as TGCAGCGTTGTAAGGCAGGTATCCACTGAAGCTTTCTTT.